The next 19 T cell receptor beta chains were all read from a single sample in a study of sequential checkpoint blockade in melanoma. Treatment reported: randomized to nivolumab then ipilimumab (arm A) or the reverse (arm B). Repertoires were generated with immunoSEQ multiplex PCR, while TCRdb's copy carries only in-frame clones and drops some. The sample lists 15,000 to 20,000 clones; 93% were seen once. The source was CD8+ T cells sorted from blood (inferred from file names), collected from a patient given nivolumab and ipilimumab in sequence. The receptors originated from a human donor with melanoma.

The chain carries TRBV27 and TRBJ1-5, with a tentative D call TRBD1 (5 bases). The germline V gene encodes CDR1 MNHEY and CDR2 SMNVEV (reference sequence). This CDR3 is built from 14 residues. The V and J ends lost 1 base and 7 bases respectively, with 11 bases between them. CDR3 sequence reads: CASSLFGGKQPQHF. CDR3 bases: TGTGCCAGCAGTTTATTTGGGGGGAAACAGCCCCAGCATTTT.

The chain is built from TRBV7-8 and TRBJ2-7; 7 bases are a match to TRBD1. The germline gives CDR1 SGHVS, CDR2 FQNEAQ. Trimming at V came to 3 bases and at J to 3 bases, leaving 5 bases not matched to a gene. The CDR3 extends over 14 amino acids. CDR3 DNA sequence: TGTGCCAGCAGCTTGACAGGGATGGGCTACGAGCAGTACTTC. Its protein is CASSLTGMGYEQYF. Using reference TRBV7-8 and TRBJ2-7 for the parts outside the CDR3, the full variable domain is GAGVSQSPRYKVAKRGQDVALRCDPISGHVSLFWYQQALGQGPEFLTYFQNEAQLDKSGLPSDRFFAERPEGSVSTLKIQRTQQEDSAVYLCASSLTGMGYEQYFGPGTRLTVT.

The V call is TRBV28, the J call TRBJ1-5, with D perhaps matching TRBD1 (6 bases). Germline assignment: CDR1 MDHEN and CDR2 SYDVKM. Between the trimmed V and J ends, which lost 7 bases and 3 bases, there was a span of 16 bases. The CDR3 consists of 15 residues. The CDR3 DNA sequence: TGTGCCAGCACCTTCGAGGACAGAATCAATCAGCCCCAGCATTTT. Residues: CASTFEDRINQPQHF.

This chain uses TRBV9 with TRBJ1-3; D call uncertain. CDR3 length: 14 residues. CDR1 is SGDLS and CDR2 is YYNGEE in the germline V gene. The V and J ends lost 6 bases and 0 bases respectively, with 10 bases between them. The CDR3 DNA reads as TGTGCCAGCACCGTGCGAGACTCTGGAAACACCATATATTTT. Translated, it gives CASTVRDSGNTIYF.

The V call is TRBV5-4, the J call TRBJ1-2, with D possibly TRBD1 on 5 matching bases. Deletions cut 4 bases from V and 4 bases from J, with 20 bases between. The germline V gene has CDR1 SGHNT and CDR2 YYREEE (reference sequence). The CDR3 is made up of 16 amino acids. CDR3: CASSEPSSQGIYGYTF. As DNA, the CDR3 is TGTGCCAGCAGCGAGCCGTCCTCCCAGGGTATCTATGGCTACACCTTC.

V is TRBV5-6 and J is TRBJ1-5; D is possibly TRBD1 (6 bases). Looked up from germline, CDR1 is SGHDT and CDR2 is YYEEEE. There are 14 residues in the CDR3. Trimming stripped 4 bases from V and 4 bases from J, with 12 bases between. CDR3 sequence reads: CASSLTGANQPQHF. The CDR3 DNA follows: TGTGCCAGCAGCCTGACAGGAGCTAATCAGCCCCAGCATTTT.

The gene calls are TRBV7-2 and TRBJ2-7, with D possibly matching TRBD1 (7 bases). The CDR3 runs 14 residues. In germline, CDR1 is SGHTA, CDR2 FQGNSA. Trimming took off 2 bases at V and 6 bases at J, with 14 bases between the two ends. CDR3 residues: CASSLSEGAGEQYF. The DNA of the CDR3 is TGTGCCAGCAGCTTATCGGAGGGGGCGGGCGAGCAGTACTTC.

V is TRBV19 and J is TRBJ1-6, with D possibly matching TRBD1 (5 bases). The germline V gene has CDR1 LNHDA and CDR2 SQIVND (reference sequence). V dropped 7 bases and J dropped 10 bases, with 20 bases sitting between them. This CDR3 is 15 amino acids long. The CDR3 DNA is TGTGCCAGTAAACCCCTCGCAGGGATTGTCTCACCCCTCCACTTT. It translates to CASKPLAGIVSPLHF.

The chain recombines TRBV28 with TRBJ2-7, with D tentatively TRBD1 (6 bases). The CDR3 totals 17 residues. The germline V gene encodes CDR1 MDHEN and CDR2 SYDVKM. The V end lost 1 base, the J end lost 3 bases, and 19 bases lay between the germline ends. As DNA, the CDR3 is TGTGCCAGCAGTTTATTTGGGGGCCCAAGATGGGACTACGAGCAGTACTTC. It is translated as CASSLFGGPRWDYEQYF.

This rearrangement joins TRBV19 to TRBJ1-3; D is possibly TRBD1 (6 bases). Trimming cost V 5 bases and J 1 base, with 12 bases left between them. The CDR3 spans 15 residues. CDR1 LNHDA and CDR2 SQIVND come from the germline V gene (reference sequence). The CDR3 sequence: CASSLDSVSGNTIYF. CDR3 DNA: TGTGCCAGTAGTTTGGACAGCGTATCTGGAAACACCATATATTTT.

CDR3 bases: TGCGCCAGCAGCTTTTCGCCTAATTTAGGGGGCTACGAGCAGTACTTC. Translating it yields CASSFSPNLGGYEQYF. The chain carries TRBV5-1 and TRBJ2-7, with D perhaps TRBD1 (6 bases). The V end was cut by 2 bases, the J end by 3 bases, with 18 bases between. This CDR3 spans 16 amino acids. CDR1 is SGHRS, CDR2 YFSETQ, per germline.

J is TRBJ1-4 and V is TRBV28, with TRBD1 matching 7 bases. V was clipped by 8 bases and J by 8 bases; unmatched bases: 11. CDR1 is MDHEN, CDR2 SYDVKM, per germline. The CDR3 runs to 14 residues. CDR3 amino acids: CASFPRGIREKLFF. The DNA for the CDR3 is TGTGCCAGCTTCCCCAGGGGGATACGCGAAAAACTGTTTTTT.

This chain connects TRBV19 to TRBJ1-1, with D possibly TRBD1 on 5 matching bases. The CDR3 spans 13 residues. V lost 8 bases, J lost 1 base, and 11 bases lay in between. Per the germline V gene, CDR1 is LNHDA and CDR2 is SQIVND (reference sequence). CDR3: CASGARANTEAFF. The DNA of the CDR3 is TGTGCCAGTGGGGCAAGGGCGAACACTGAAGCTTTCTTT.

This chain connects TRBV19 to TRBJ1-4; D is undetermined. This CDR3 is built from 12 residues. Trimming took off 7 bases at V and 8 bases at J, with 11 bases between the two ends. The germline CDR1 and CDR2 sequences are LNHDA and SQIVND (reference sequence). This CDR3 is CASTSSGEKLFF. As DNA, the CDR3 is TGTGCCAGTACCTCCTCCGGGGAAAAACTGTTTTTT. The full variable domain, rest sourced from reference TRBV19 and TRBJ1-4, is DGGITQSPKYLFRKEGQNVTLSCEQNLNHDAMYWYRQDPGQGLRLIYYSQIVNDFQKGDIAEGYSVSREKKESFPLTVTSAQKNPTAFYLCASTSSGEKLFFGSGTQLSVL.

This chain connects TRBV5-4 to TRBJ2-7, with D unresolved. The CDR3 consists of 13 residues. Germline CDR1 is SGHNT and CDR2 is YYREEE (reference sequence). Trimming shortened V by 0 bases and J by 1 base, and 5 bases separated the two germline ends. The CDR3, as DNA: TGTGCCAGCAGCTTGGCCGGGTCCTACGAGCAGTACGTC. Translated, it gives CASSLAGSYEQYV.

The CDR3 reads CASRERLEGYEQYV. CDR3 DNA sequence: TGTGCCAGCAGGGAGCGACTGGAAGGCTACGAGCAGTACGTC. V is TRBV2 and J is TRBJ2-7; no definite D call. Trimming stripped 6 bases from V and 3 bases from J, with 15 bases between. Germline V gene sequence: CDR1 SNHLY, CDR2 FYNNEI. This CDR3 region has 14 residues.

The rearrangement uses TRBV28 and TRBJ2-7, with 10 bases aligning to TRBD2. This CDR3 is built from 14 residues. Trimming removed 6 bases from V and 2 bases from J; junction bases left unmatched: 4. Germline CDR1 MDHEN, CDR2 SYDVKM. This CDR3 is CASRPGLAPYEQYF. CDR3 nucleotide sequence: TGTGCCAGCAGGCCGGGACTAGCGCCCTACGAGCAGTACTTC.

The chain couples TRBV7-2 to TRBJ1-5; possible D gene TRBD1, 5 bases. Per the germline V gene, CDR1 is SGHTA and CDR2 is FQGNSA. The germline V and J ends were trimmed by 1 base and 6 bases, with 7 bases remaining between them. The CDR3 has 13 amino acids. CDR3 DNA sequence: TGTGCCAGCAGCTTAGAGACAGCTCAGCCCCAGCATTTT. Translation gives CASSLETAQPQHF.

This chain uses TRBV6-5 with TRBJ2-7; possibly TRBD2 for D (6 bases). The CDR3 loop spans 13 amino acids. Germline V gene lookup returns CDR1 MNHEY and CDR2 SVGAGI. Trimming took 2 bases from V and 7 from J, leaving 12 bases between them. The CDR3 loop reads CASSYGGSGEQYF. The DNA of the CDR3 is TGTGCCAGCAGTTACGGGGGGAGCGGTGAGCAGTACTTC.